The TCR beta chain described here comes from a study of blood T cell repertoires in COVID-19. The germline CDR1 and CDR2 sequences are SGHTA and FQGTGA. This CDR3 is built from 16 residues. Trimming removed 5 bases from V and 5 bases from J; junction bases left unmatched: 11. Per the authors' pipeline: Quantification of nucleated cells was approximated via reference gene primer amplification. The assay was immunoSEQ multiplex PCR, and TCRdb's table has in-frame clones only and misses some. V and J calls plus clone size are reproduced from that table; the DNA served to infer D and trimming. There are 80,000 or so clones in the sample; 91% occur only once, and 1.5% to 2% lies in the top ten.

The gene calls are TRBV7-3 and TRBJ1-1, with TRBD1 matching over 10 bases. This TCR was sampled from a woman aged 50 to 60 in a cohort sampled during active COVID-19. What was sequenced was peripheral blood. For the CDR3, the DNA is TGTGCCAGCAGCCCCGGGACAGGGGATCTGGGTACTGAAGCTTTCTTT. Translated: CASSPGTGDLGTEAFF.